These 2 T cell receptor beta chains were sequenced from one sample in a study of CD8 T cells in Susac syndrome. The RNA input was about 0.5 to 1 ug, and it was reverse transcribed with random hexamers. TCRdb reprocessed the immunoSEQ multiplex PCR reads with MiXCR, giving one entry per CDR3 protein. The sample has 200,000 to 250,000 distinct CDR3 sequences, around 96% seen once. The specimen was CD4+ T cells from PBMCs. The source is a human donor with multiple sclerosis.

The V call is TRBV29-1, the J call TRBJ1-2; unclear D gene. Trimming shortened V by 4 bases and J by 4 bases, and 10 bases separated the two germline ends. Germline-derived CDR1 and CDR2 are SQVTM and ANQGSEA. The CDR3 totals 12 residues. The chain's CDR3 is CSVGKPSYGYTF. DNA for the CDR3: TGCAGCGTTGGTAAGCCAAGCTATGGCTACACCTTC.

V usage is TRBV7-2 and J usage is TRBJ2-3; 11 nucleotides align to TRBD2. Per germline, CDR1 SGHTA and CDR2 FQGNSA. The CDR3 sequence is 15 residues long. V lost 9 bases and J lost 3; bases outside the gene matches: 8. The CDR3 sequence is CASILAGASTDTQYF. Here the CDR3 DNA reads TGTGCCAGTATACTAGCGGGAGCTTCGACAGATACGCAGTATTTT.